A single sample gave rise to the 12 T cell receptor beta chains below, sequenced in a study of blood T cell repertoires in COVID-19. Libraries were prepared by immunoSEQ multiplex PCR; TCRdb keeps only in-frame clonotypes and omits some of them. The sample has approximately 200,000 clones; roughly 80% are singletons. Sequencing was performed on peripheral blood. The receptors were gathered from a woman in her sixties who had recovered from COVID-19.

The chain couples TRBV2 to TRBJ2-1, with TRBD1 matching over 9 bases. V was pared by 3 bases and J by 15 bases, with 6 bases of the junction left unmatched. The CDR3 covers 12 residues. Germline CDR1 SNHLY, CDR2 FYNNEI. CDR3 coding DNA: TGTGCCAGCAGTGATAGGGACAGGGCATTGTTCTTC. Translated: CASSDRDRALFF.

The CDR3 sequence is CASSSSPHTQYF. CDR3 in DNA: TGTGCCAGCAGCTCGAGCCCACATACGCAGTATTTT. The chain carries TRBV5-4 and TRBJ2-3; D gene unclear. V lost 3 bases and J 7 bases, leaving 9 bases between the germline ends. The V gene's germline CDR1 is SGHNT and CDR2 YYREEE (reference sequence). This CDR3 is 12 amino acids long.

The gene calls are TRBV6-5 and TRBJ1-2; 8 bases agree with TRBD1. The CDR3 has 11 amino acids. Looked up from germline, CDR1 is MNHEY and CDR2 is SVGAGI. Germline trimming cut 8 bases from V and 8 bases from J; bases unmatched to any gene: 4. CDR3 amino acids: CASGQGRGYTF. Written as DNA, the CDR3 is TGTGCCAGCGGACAGGGCCGGGGCTACACCTTC.

J is TRBJ2-1 and V is TRBV11-3, with 16 bases matching TRBD2. The CDR3 totals 15 residues. After removal of 5 bases from V and 12 bases from J, the junction contained 7 bases not matched to a gene. CDR1 and CDR2 (germline): SGHNT, YENEEA. The CDR3 region is CASSPGTSGGARQFF. The CDR3 region has the DNA TGTGCCAGCAGCCCTGGGACTAGCGGGGGGGCCAGGCAGTTCTTC.

V gene TRBV2 combines with J gene TRBJ1-4; D is ambiguous. V lost 2 bases and J 8 bases, leaving 12 bases between the germline ends. The CDR3 spans 14 residues. The germline V gene has CDR1 SNHLY and CDR2 FYNNEI. DNA for the CDR3: TGTGCCAGCAGTGAACCCCGACGGAGGGAAAAACTGTTTTTT. Residues: CASSEPRRREKLFF.

The rearrangement links TRBV11-3 to TRBJ2-1, with D maybe TRBD2 (6 bases). V shed 5 bases and J shed 0 bases, with 14 bases lying between them. This CDR3 spans 16 amino acids. Looked up from germline, CDR1 is SGHNT and CDR2 is YENEEA. In nucleotides, the CDR3 is TGTGCCAGCAGCCCAGATCGGGGGAGCTCCTACAATGAGCAGTTCTTC. It yields the protein CASSPDRGSSYNEQFF.

The chain recombines TRBV18 with TRBJ1-2, with no clear D. This CDR3 has 13 amino acids. Germline CDR1 and CDR2: KGHSH and LQKENI. Trimming took 6 bases from V and 2 from J, leaving 10 bases between them. The chain's CDR3 is CASSPEKNYGYTF. The CDR3 coding sequence is TGTGCCAGCTCGCCAGAGAAGAACTATGGCTACACCTTC.

The sample holds one count of this clone. The chain carries TRBV28 and TRBJ2-6; D gene unclear. V lost 3 bases and J lost 3, with 9 bases in between. This CDR3 contains 15 residues. Looked up from germline, CDR1 is MDHEN and CDR2 is SYDVKM. This chain's CDR3 is CASSFARGGANVLTF. Here the CDR3 DNA reads TGTGCCAGCAGTTTCGCCAGAGGTGGGGCCAACGTCCTGACTTTC.

This clone has just a few counts. The chain has TRBV18 and TRBJ1-2, with 10 bases matching TRBD1. The junction had 8 bases not matched to a gene; V was cut back by 4 bases and J by 6 bases. The germline V gene has CDR1 KGHSH and CDR2 LQKENI. This CDR3 contains 15 residues. DNA for the CDR3: TGTGCCAGCTCACTTTCGGGACAGGGGTTGGATGGCTACACCTTC. Its protein product is CASSLSGQGLDGYTF. Full variable domain (rest looked up from reference TRBV18 and TRBJ1-2): NAGVMQNPRHLVRRRGQEARLRCSPMKGHSHVYWYRQLPEEGLKFMVYLQKENIIDESGMPKERFSAEFPKEGPSILRIQQVVRGDSAAYFCASSLSGQGLDGYTFGSGTRLTVV.

This rearrangement joins TRBV29-1 to TRBJ1-2; 7 bases line up with TRBD1. Germline V gene lookup returns CDR1 SQVTM and CDR2 ANQGSEA. V gave up 1 base and J gave up 6 bases; unmatched junction bases: 8. The CDR3 length is 14 residues. The CDR3 bases are TGCAGCGTTGAAGGAAAGACAGGGTCTAATGGCTACACCTTC. It translates to CSVEGKTGSNGYTF. The whole variable domain, remainder taken from reference TRBV29-1 and TRBJ1-2, is SAVISQKPSRDICQRGTSLTIQCQVDSQVTMMFWYRQQPGQSLTLIATANQGSEATYESGFVIDKFPISRPNLTFSTLTVSNMSPEDSSIYLCSVEGKTGSNGYTFGSGTRLTVV.

V is TRBV10-2 and J is TRBJ2-7, with TRBD2 as a possible D gene (5 bases). The V gene's germline CDR1 is WSHSY and CDR2 SAAADI. The CDR3 has 14 amino acids. The V end lost 6 bases, the J end lost 2 bases, and 14 bases lay between the germline ends. CDR3 coding DNA: TGCGCCAGCAGGAAATACGGGGTAACCTACGAGCAGTACTTC. Translating it yields CASRKYGVTYEQYF.

This sequence joins TRBV6-5 and TRBJ2-3, with D tentatively TRBD2 (5 bases). Germline V CDR1 and CDR2: MNHEY, SVGAGI. The CDR3 runs to 14 residues. V dropped 7 bases and J dropped 0 bases, with 11 bases sitting between them. CDR3 sequence (DNA): TGTGCCAGCAACTCCCCGGGGAGCACAGATACGCAGTATTTT. This encodes CASNSPGSTDTQYF.